A single sample gave rise to the 21 T cell receptor beta chains below, sequenced in a study of cytomegalovirus exposure and HLA in healthy donors. The PCR employed 60 Vbeta primers together with 13 Jbeta primers. Produced via immunoSEQ multiplex PCR; TCRdb's table is partial and in-frame only. This table has tens of thousands of clones, around nine tenths appearing once. The specimen sequenced was PBMCs. Source of these receptors: a man aged 25-45 years in good health and CMV-seropositive.

The V call is TRBV19, the J call TRBJ2-7; TRBD1 matches at 8 bases. CDR3 length: 15 residues. Trimming at V came to 3 bases and at J to 4 bases, leaving 8 bases not matched to a gene. Germline V gene data show CDR1 as LNHDA and CDR2 as SQIVND (reference sequence). CDR3 DNA: TGTGCCAGTAGTATTGGTGGGGGGACAGGTTACGAGCAGTACTTC. Protein product: CASSIGGGTGYEQYF.

The chain links TRBV29-1 to TRBJ2-3; TRBD1 is a possible D gene (5 bases). With 0 bases removed from V and 2 bases from J, the gap between germline ends came to 9 bases. The CDR3 contains 14 residues. In germline, CDR1 is SQVTM, CDR2 ANQGSEA. The CDR3: CSVEDGRATDTQYF. CDR3 DNA: TGCAGCGTTGAAGATGGCAGGGCCACAGATACGCAGTATTTT.

V and J are TRBV7-3 and TRBJ1-2, with TRBD1 as a possible D gene (6 bases). Germline V lookup: CDR1 SGHTA, CDR2 FQGTGA. The CDR3 covers 13 residues. Trimming left V 5 bases short and J 7 bases short, with 14 bases between. CDR3: CASSEQGGSGYTF. The CDR3 nucleotides are TGTGCCAGCAGCGAACAGGGTGGTAGTGGCTACACCTTC.

This chain joins TRBV9 and TRBJ2-1, with 8 positions matching TRBD2. The CDR3 spans 15 residues. The V gene end was trimmed by 1 base and the J gene end by 0 bases; junction bases not matched to a gene: 0. Germline loops: CDR1 SGDLS, CDR2 YYNGEE. This CDR3 is CASSVLAGSYNEQFF. The DNA for the CDR3 is TGTGCCAGCAGCGTACTAGCGGGCTCCTACAATGAGCAGTTCTTC.

The chain links TRBV4-1 to TRBJ2-2; the match to TRBD1 covers 7 bases. V lost 2 bases, J lost 6 bases, and 6 bases stayed unmatched. Germline V gene sequence: CDR1 MGHRA, CDR2 YSYEKL. The CDR3 is 15 residues long. The CDR3 spells CASSQLGGYAGELFF. CDR3 nucleotides: TGCGCCAGCAGCCAACTAGGGGGCTATGCCGGGGAGCTGTTTTTT.

The chain employs TRBV5-6 and TRBJ1-4; D gene unclear. Germline assignment: CDR1 SGHDT and CDR2 YYEEEE. The CDR3 covers 14 residues. V was cut by 0 bases and J by 5 bases, with 8 bases left in between. The CDR3: CASSLEQLNEKLFF. In DNA, the CDR3 is TGTGCCAGCAGCTTGGAACAGCTCAATGAAAAACTGTTTTTT. Using reference TRBV5-6 and TRBJ1-4 for the parts outside the CDR3, the full variable domain is DAGVTQSPTHLIKTRGQQVTLRCSPKSGHDTVSWYQQALGQGPQFIFQYYEEEERQRGNFPDRFSGHQFPNYSSELNVNALLLGDSALYLCASSLEQLNEKLFFGSGTQLSVL.

The V gene is TRBV11-2, the J gene TRBJ2-1; D remains unclear. V lost 3 bases to trimming and J lost 6 bases, with 12 bases between them. This CDR3 contains 14 residues. Germline V gene sequence: CDR1 SGHAT, CDR2 FQNNGV. CDR3 sequence: CASSLEPSGNEQFF. For the CDR3, the DNA is TGTGCCAGCAGCTTGGAACCTAGTGGCAATGAGCAGTTCTTC.

With regard to this clone: The same CDR3 also results from other DNA sequences found in this sample. The genes are TRBV18 and TRBJ1-5, with 7 bases matching TRBD1. The CDR3 length is 14 residues. Germline lookup yields CDR1 KGHSH and CDR2 LQKENI. The junction had 2 bases not matched to a gene; V was cut back by 2 bases and J by 4 bases. The CDR3 sequence is CASSPSGGNQPQHF. The CDR3 DNA is TGTGCCAGCTCACCATCAGGGGGGAATCAGCCCCAGCATTTT.

This chain uses TRBV15 with TRBJ2-5; 11 bases are a match to TRBD1. The CDR3 sequence is 14 residues long. The V segment lost 5 bases and the J segment 2 bases; nucleotides outside the gene matches: 1. Germline loops: CDR1 LNHNV, CDR2 YYDKDF (reference sequence). The CDR3, as DNA: TGTGCCACCAGCTGGGACAGGGGGCAAGAGACCCAGTACTTC. This codes for CATSWDRGQETQYF.

The V and J genes are TRBV7-9 and TRBJ1-4; TRBD1 matches 9 bases. Germline V lookup: CDR1 SEHNR, CDR2 FQNEAQ (reference sequence). The CDR3 is 16 amino acids. The V segment lost 3 bases and the J segment 5 bases; nucleotides outside the gene matches: 7. Here the CDR3 DNA reads TGTGCCAGCAGCTTCGGGACAGGGATTACCAATGAAAAACTGTTTTTT. Its protein is CASSFGTGITNEKLFF.

The J gene is TRBJ2-7, the V gene TRBV4-1, with 7 bases identical to TRBD1. V dropped 5 bases and J dropped 6; count of bases not matched to a gene: 13. This CDR3 is 15 amino acids long. Germline V lookup: CDR1 MGHRA, CDR2 YSYEKL. The CDR3: CASSARQGALGEQYF. The CDR3 nucleotides are TGCGCCAGCAGCGCCCGACAGGGTGCCTTAGGCGAGCAGTACTTC.

V usage is TRBV6-1 and J usage is TRBJ2-1; 9 nucleotides line up with TRBD2. From germline, CDR1 is MNHNS and CDR2 SASEGT. The V segment lost 7 bases and the J segment 15 bases; nucleotides outside the gene matches: 10. This CDR3 contains 12 residues. CDR3 residues: CASIASGAQGFF. The CDR3 bases are TGTGCCAGCATAGCTAGCGGGGCCCAGGGGTTCTTC.

The chain uses TRBV19 and TRBJ2-7, with TRBD1 identical over 7 bases. V lost 1 base to trimming and J lost 7 bases; unmatched junction nucleotides: 7. CDR3 length: 14 amino acids. Germline lookup yields CDR1 LNHDA and CDR2 SQIVND (reference sequence). This chain's CDR3 is CASSIVGGPGEQYF. CDR3 nucleotide sequence: TGTGCCAGTAGTATAGTAGGGGGCCCGGGGGAGCAGTACTTC.

This chain links TRBV11-1 with TRBJ2-5; D unclear. Judging by the DNA end, TRBJ2-7 fits better; the J call may be wrong. This CDR3 region has 14 residues. Germline assignment: CDR1 SGHAT and CDR2 FQDESV (reference sequence). In DNA, the CDR3 is TGTGCCAGCAGCTTGTGGGTTGGAAACTACGAGCAGTACTTC. Translation gives CASSLWVGNYEQYF.

V usage is TRBV7-6 and J usage is TRBJ2-7; TRBD2 matches 11 bases. Per the germline V gene, CDR1 is SGHVS and CDR2 is FNYEAQ. The CDR3 has 15 residues. The J segment lost 4 bases and the V segment lost 2 bases, leaving 4 bases of the junction unmatched. CDR3 DNA sequence: TGTGCCAGCAGCTTATTGACTAGCGGGACGTACGAGCAGTACTTC. Protein sequence: CASSLLTSGTYEQYF.

The rearrangement joins TRBV5-1 to TRBJ1-2; no clear D gene. Trimming left V 5 bases short and J 6 bases short, with 17 bases between. CDR1 and CDR2 from the germline V gene are SGHRS and YFSETQ. CDR3 size: 14 residues. CDR3 amino acids: CASRINSPSNGYTF. The CDR3 nucleotides are TGCGCCAGCAGAATCAACAGCCCCTCTAATGGCTACACCTTC.

The rearrangement links TRBV30 to TRBJ2-3, with TRBD1 matching 8 bases. Unmatched junction bases numbered 14, after V lost 2 bases and J lost 1 base. Germline V CDR1 and CDR2: GTSNPN, SVGIG (reference sequence). The CDR3 spans 18 residues. The CDR3 is CAWSPNLIRGPGTDTQYF. CDR3 nucleotide sequence: TGTGCCTGGAGTCCCAACTTAATCAGGGGGCCGGGCACAGATACGCAGTATTTT.

This chain uses TRBV5-4 with TRBJ2-1; TRBD1 aligns across 7 bases. The CDR3 is 13 amino acids. V was clipped by 0 bases and J by 10 bases; unmatched bases: 4. Germline V gene sequence: CDR1 SGHNT, CDR2 YYREEE (reference sequence). CDR3 DNA: TGTGCCAGCAGCTTGGGAGGGGGCGACGAGCAGTTCTTC. Its translation is CASSLGGGDEQFF.

The chain links TRBV5-1 to TRBJ2-6; possible D gene TRBD2, 5 bases. Germline V CDR1 and CDR2: SGHRS, YFSETQ. V was clipped by 0 bases and J by 1 base, with 11 bases between them. This CDR3 comprises 17 residues. CDR3 sequence (DNA): TGCGCCAGCAGCTTGGACCTGTTAGCGTCTGGGGCCAACGTCCTGACTTTC. Translating gives CASSLDLLASGANVLTF.

This chain uses TRBV2 with TRBJ1-1; 9 nucleotides line up with TRBD1. Germline V gene sequence: CDR1 SNHLY, CDR2 FYNNEI. The CDR3 is 14 residues long. The V gene end was trimmed by 6 bases and the J gene end by 1 base; junction bases not matched to a gene: 3. The CDR3 sequence: CASRGQGWNTEAFF. In nucleotides, the CDR3 is TGTGCCAGCAGGGGACAGGGTTGGAACACTGAAGCTTTCTTT. Full variable domain (missing parts from reference TRBV2 and TRBJ1-1): EPEVTQTPSHQVTQMGQEVILRCVPISNHLYFYWYRQILGQKVEFLVSFYNNEISEKSEIFDDQFSVERPDGSNFTLKIRSTKLEDSAMYFCASRGQGWNTEAFFGQGTRLTVV.

This clone was seen a few times. The J gene is TRBJ1-1, the V gene TRBV30; possible D gene TRBD1, 6 bases. The V end was cut by 4 bases, the J end by 6 bases, with 18 bases between. CDR3 length: 14 amino acids. Germline V gives CDR1 GTSNPN, CDR2 SVGIG (reference sequence). The CDR3 DNA sequence: TGTGCCTGGAACTTACAGGGCGGGGGGGCTGAAGCTTTCTTT. Its translation is CAWNLQGGGAEAFF.